This T cell receptor beta chain was obtained from a study of blood T cell repertoires in COVID-19. Study in general: The United States, Italy and Spain provided the acute and convalescent COVID-19 samples. PBMCs, B-cell-depleted T cells, or T cells were the source of the cDNA or gDNA that made up the material.

Per the original methods: Nucleated cell number was recorded as an estimate derived from reference gene primer amplification. Assay: immunoSEQ multiplex PCR; the TCRdb copy retains only in-frame clones and omits some. V and J calls and clone size are those listed in that table; D and trimming were worked out from the DNA. Of 60,000 to 70,000 clones listed, roughly 87% are singletons. This clone has only a few counts. Germline lookup yields CDR1 KGHSH and CDR2 LQKENI. The ends were cut back, 4 bases at V and 3 bases at J, with 18 bases in the middle. The CDR3 extends over 16 amino acids. The clonotype was recovered from an older man with acute or convalescent COVID-19. The rearrangement joins TRBV18 to TRBJ1-2; D is possibly TRBD1 (6 bases). Sequenced sample: peripheral blood. The CDR3 reads CASSRTLNYRDYGYTF. The DNA of the CDR3 is TGTGCCAGCTCACGCACACTCAATTACAGGGACTATGGCTACACCTTC.